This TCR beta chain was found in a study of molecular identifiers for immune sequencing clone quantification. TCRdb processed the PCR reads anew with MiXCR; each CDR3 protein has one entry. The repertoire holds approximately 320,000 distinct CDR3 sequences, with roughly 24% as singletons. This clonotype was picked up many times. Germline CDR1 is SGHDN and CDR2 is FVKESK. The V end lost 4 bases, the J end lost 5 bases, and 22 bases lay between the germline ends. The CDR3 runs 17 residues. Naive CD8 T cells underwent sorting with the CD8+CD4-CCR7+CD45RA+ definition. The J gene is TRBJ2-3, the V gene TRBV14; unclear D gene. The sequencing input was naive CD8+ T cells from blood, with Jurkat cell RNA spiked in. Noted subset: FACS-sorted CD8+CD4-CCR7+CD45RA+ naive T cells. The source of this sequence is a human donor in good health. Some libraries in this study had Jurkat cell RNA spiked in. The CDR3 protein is CASSPHPSYEVGDTQYF. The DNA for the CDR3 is TGTGCCAGCAGCCCACATCCCAGCTACGAGGTCGGAGATACGCAGTATTTT.